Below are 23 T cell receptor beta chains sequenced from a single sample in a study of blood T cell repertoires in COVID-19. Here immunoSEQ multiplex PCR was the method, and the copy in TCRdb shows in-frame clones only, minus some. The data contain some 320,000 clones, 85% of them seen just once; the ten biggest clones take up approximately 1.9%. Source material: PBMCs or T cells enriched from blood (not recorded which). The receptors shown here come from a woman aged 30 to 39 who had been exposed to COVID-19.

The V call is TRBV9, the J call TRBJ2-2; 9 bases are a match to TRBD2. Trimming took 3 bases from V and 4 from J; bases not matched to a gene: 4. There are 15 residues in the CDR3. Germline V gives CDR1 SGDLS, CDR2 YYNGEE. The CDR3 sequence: CASSAGLAITGELFF. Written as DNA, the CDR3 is TGTGCCAGCAGCGCTGGACTAGCGATCACCGGGGAGCTGTTTTTT.

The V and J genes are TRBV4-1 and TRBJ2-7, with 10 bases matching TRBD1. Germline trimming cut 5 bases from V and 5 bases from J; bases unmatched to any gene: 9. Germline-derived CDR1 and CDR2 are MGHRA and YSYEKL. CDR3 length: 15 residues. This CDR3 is CASSRPGQGSHEQYF. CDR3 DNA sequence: TGCGCCAGCAGCAGACCGGGACAGGGGTCCCACGAGCAGTACTTC.

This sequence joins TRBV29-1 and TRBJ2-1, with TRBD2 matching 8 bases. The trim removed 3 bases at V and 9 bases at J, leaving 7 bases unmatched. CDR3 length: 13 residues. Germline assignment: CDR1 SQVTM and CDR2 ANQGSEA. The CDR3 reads CSVDWLAGGEQFF. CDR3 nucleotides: TGCAGCGTTGACTGGCTAGCGGGCGGTGAGCAGTTCTTC.

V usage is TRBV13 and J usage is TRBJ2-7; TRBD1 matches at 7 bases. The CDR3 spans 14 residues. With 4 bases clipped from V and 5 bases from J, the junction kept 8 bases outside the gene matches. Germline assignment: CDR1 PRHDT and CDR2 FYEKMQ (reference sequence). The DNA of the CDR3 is TGTGCCAGCAGCTCAGCCGACAGGGTGCACGAGCAGTACTTC. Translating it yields CASSSADRVHEQYF.

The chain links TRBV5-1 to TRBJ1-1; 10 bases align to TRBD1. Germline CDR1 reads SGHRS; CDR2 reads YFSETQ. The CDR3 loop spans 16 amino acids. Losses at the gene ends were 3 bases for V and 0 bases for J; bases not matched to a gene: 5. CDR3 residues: CASSSDRGRMNTEAFF. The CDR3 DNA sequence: TGCGCCAGCAGCTCAGACAGGGGGCGAATGAACACTGAAGCTTTCTTT. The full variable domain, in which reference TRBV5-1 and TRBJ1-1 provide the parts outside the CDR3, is KAGVTQTPRYLIKTRGQQVTLSCSPISGHRSVSWYQQTPGQGLQFLFEYFSETQRNKGNFPGRFSGRQFSNSRSEMNVSTLELGDSALYLCASSSDRGRMNTEAFFGQGTRLTVV.

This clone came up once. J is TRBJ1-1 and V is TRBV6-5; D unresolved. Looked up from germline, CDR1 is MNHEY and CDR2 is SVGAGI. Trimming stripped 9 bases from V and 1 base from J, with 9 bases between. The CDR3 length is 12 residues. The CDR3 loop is CASSRWNTEAFF. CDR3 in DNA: TGTGCCAGTTCCAGGTGGAACACTGAAGCTTTCTTT.

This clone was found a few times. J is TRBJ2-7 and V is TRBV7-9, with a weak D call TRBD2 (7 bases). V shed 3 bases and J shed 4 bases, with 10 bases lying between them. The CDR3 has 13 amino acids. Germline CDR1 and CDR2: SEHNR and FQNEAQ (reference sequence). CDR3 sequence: CASSFEGGYEQYF. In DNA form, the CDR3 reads TGTGCCAGCAGCTTCGAGGGGGGGTACGAGCAGTACTTC.

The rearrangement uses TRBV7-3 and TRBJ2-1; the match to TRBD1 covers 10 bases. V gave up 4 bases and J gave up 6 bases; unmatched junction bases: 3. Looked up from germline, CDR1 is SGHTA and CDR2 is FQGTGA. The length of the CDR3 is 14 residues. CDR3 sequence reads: CASSSGDRGNEQFF. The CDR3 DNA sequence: TGTGCCAGCAGCTCTGGGGACAGGGGCAATGAGCAGTTCTTC.

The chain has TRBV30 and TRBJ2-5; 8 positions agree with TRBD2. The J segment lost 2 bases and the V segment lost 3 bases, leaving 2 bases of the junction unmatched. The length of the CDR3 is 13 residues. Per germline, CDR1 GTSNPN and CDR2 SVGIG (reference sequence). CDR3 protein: CAWSRLAQETQYF. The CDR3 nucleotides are TGTGCCTGGAGCCGACTAGCGCAAGAGACCCAGTACTTC.

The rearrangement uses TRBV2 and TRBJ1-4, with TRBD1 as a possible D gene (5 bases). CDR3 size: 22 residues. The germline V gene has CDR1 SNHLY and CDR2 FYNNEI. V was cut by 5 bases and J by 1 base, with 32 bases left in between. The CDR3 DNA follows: TGTGCCAGCAGTACCAGCAGAGGCGGGGCCACGTCGAACTGGGGAACTAATGAAAAACTGTTTTTT. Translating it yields CASSTSRGGATSNWGTNEKLFF.

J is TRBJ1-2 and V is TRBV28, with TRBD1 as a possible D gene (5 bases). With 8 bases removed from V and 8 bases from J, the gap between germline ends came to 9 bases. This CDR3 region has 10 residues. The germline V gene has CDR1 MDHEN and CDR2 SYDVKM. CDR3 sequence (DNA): TGTGCCAGCTTCGGGGGGGGCTACACCTTC. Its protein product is CASFGGGYTF.

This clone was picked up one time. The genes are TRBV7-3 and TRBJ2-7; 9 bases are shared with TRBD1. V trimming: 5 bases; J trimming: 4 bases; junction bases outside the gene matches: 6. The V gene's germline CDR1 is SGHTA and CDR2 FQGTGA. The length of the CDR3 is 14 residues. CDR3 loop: CASSGGTGKYEQYF. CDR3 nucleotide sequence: TGTGCCAGCAGCGGGGGGACAGGGAAATACGAGCAGTACTTC.

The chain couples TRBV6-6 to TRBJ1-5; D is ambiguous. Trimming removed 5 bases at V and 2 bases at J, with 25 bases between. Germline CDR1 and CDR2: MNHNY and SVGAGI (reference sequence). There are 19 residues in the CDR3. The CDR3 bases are TGTGCCAGCAGTCCCCCCCTGGGCGCTCCCTCGGTTGGCAATCAGCCCCAGCATTTT. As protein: CASSPPLGAPSVGNQPQHF.

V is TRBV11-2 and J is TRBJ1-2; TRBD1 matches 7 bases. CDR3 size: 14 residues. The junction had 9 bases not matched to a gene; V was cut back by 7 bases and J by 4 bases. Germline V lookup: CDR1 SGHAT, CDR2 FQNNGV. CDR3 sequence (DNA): TGTGCCAGCACCGAGACAGGGATAATCTATGGCTACACCTTC. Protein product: CASTETGIIYGYTF.

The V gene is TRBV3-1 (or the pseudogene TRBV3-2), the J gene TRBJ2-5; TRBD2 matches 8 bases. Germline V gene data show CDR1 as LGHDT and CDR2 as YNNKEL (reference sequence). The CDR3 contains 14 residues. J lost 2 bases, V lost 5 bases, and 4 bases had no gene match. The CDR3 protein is CASSKRGRQETQYF. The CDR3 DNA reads TGTGCCAGCAGCAAGCGGGGGCGACAAGAGACCCAGTACTTC.

This chain's CDR3 is CASIRRDRANSPLHF. CDR3 sequence (DNA): TGCGCCAGCATTCGTCGGGACAGGGCTAATTCACCCCTCCACTTT. This chain links TRBV10-1 with TRBJ1-6; 9 nucleotides match TRBD1. The CDR3 runs 15 residues. Germline CDR1 reads WNHNN; CDR2 reads SYGVQD (reference sequence). Trimming removed 7 bases from V and 6 bases from J; junction bases left unmatched: 7.

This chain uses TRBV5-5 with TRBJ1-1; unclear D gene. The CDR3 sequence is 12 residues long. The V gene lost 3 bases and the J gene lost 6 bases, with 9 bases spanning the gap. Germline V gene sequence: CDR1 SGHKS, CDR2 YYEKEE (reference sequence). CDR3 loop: CASSSETPEAFF. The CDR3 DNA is TGTGCCAGCAGCTCGGAGACCCCTGAAGCTTTCTTT.

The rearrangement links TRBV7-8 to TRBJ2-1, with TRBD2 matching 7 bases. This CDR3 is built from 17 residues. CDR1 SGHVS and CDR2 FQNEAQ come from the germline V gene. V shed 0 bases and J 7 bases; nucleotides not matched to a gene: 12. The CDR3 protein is CASSLAKRAGNRNEQFF. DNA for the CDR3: TGTGCCAGCAGCTTAGCGAAGCGAGCGGGAAATAGAAATGAGCAGTTCTTC.

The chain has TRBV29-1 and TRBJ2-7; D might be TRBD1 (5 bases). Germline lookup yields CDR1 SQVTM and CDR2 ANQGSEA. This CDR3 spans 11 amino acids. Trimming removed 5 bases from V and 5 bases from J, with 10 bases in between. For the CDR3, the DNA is TGCAGCGTTTTAACAGGTAACGAGCAGTACTTC. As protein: CSVLTGNEQYF.

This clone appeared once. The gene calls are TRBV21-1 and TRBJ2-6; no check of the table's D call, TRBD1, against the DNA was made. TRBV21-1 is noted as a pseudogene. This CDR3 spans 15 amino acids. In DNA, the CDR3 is TGTGCCAGCAGCAAAGTAACCAGGGGGCTAAACGTCCTGACTTTC. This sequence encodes CASSKVTRGLNVLTF.

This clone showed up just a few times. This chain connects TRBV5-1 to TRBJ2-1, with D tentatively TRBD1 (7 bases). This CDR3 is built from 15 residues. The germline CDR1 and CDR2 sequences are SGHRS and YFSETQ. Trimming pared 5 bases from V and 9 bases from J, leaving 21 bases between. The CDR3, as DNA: TGCGCCAGCAGTAGCGGCAAGACAGGGTGGAGTGAGCAGTTCTTC. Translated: CASSSGKTGWSEQFF.

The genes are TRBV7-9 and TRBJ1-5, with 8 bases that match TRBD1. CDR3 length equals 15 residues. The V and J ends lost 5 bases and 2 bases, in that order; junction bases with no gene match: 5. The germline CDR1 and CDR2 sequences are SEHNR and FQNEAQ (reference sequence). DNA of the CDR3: TGTGCCAGCAGCGACGCAGGGGGCGGCAATCAGCCCCAGCATTTT. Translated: CASSDAGGGNQPQHF.

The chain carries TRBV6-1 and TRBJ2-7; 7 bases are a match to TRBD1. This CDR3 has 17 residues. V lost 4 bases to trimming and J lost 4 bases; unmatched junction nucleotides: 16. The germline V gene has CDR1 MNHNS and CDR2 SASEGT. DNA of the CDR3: TGTGCCAGCAGTGTCCCCGAAACAGGGGAAGCCAGGTACGAGCAGTACTTC. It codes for CASSVPETGEARYEQYF.